This T cell receptor beta chain was documented in a study of cytomegalovirus exposure and HLA in healthy donors. Study at large: Of several hundred genotyped donors, about 80% clustered with self-reported Caucasian donors. Study-wide points: It was 164 TCR beta chains that were listed as cytomegalovirus-associated.

This clone was observed a single time. The target antigen is unknown. Germline loops: CDR1 SGHRS, CDR2 YFSETQ. V shed 3 bases and J 7 bases; nucleotides not matched to a gene: 7. The CDR3 sequence is 14 residues long. Amplification used 60 Vbeta primers and 13 Jbeta primers. Using immunoSEQ multiplex PCR, the repertoire was profiled, and TCRdb retains in-frame clones only, with some absent. The sample contains roughly 150,000 clones, approximately 80% of which appear only once. This chain links TRBV5-1 with TRBJ2-1; 7 bases align to TRBD2. The TCR originated in a male donor in good health and CMV-seropositive. The specimen was PBMCs. The CDR3 nucleotides are TGCGCCAGCAGCTCCTTCCGGCGGGAGAATGAGCAGTTCTTC. Its translation: CASSSFRRENEQFF.